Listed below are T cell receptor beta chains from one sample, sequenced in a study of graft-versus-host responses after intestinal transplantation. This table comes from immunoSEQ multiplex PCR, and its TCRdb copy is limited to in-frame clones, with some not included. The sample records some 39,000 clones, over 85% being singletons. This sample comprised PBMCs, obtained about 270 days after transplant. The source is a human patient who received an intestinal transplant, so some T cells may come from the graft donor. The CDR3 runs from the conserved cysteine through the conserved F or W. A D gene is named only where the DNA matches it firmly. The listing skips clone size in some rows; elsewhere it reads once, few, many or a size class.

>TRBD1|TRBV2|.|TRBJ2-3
TGTGCCAGCAAACGACAGGGGGCGGACGATACGCAGTATTTT
CASKRQGADDTQYF
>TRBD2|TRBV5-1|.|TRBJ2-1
TGCGCCAGCAGCTTATTAGCGGGGGGATACAATGAGCAGTTCTTC
CASSLLAGGYNEQFF
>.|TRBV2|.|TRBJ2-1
TGTGCCAGTCTCCCCCCGACGGGCTCGGGCGAGCAGTTCTTC
CASLPPTGSGEQFF
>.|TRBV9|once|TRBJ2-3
TGTGCCAGCAGCTTAGAGGGGGCAGATACGCAGTATTTT
CASSLEGADTQYF
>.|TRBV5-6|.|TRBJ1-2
TGTGCCAGCAGCGGCTACAGGGATGGCTACACCTTC
CASSGYRDGYTF
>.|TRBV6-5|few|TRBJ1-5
TGTGCCAGCGGATACTCCTATAGCAATCAGCCCCAGCATTTT
CASGYSYSNQPQHF
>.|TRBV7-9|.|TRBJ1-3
TGTGCCAGCAGCTGGGATGGAAACACCATATATTTT
CASSWDGNTIYF
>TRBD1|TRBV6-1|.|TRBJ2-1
TGTGCCAGCCCGGCCGGGACAGGGTACAATGAGCAGTTCTTC
CASPAGTGYNEQFF
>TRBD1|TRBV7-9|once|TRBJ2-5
TGTGCCAGCAGCTCAAGGACAGGGAAGAGAGAGACCCAGTACTTC
CASSSRTGKRETQYF
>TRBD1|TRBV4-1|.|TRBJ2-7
TGCGCCAGCAGCTGGGGACAGGGGTCCGACGAGCAGTACTTC
CASSWGQGSDEQYF
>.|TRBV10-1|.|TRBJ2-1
TGCGCCAGCAGTGATCCTGGGGAGCCGACAAGGCATGAGCAGTTCTTC
CASSDPGEPTRHEQFF
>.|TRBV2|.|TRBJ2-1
TGTGCCAGCAGAAACCTGTTCGAGCAGTTCTTC
CASRNLFEQFF
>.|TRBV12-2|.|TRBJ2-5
TGTGCAAGTCGCTCCGGGCCCGGGACTAGTACCTCCGGAGAGACCCAGTACTTC
CASRSGPGTSTSGETQYF
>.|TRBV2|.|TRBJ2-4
TGTGCCAGCAAATCCACACTGGCCAAAAACATTCAGTACTTC
CASKSTLAKNIQYF
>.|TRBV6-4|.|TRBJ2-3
TGTGCCAGCAGTGTACGGCGGGGATTTAGCACAGATACGCAGTATTTT
CASSVRRGFSTDTQYF
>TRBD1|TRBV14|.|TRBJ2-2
TGTGCCAGCAGCCATCTGGACAGGGGGCCCGGGGAGCTGTTTTTT
CASSHLDRGPGELFF
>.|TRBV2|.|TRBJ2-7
TGTGCCAGCATAACAGCTACCTACGAGCAGTACTTC
CASITATYEQYF
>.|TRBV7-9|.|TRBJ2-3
TGTGCCAGCAGCTTAAACGACGGATCCAGCACAGATACGCAGTATTTT
CASSLNDGSSTDTQYF
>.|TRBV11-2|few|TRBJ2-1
TGTGCCAGCAGCCAGGGGGGAAATGAGCAGTTCTTC
CASSQGGNEQFF
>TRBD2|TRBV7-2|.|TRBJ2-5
TGTGCCAGCAGCTTAGTACTAGCGGGACAAGAGACCCAGTACTTC
CASSLVLAGQETQYF
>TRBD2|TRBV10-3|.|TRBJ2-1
TGTGCCATCAGGGAGGCTAGCGGGGACAATGAGCAGTTCTTC
CAIREASGDNEQFF
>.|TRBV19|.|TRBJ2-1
TGTGCCAGTAGTATGGGGGGCTCGCCCCAAACCTACAATGAGCAGTTCTTC
CASSMGGSPQTYNEQFF
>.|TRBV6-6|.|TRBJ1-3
TGTGCCAGCAGTTTCTGGCCCTACTCTGGAAACACCATATATTTT
CASSFWPYSGNTIYF
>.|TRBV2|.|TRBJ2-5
TGTGCCAGCAGTGCGCTCCGGGATAGCGGAGAAATGGACCAGTACTTC
CASSALRDSGEMDQYF
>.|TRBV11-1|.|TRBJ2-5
TGTGCCAGCAGCTTTTACGGGGGGCCCAACCAAGAGACCCAGTACTTC
CASSFYGGPNQETQYF
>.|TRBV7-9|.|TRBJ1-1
TGTGCCAGCAGCTTAGAAAGGACGGACACTGAAGCTTTCTTT
CASSLERTDTEAFF
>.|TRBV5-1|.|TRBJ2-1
TGCGCCAGCAGCTTACAGGGTCCGGGGCTTAGCTCCTACAATGAGCAGTTCTTC
CASSLQGPGLSSYNEQFF
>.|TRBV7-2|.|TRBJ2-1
TGTGCCAGCAGCTTGTCGGAAGGACTTCTATACAATGAGCAGTTCTTC
CASSLSEGLLYNEQFF
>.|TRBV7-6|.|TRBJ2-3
TGTGCCAGCAGCTTAGAACTGGGAGTCACCCTCAAGAATACGCAGTATTTT
CASSLELGVTLKNTQYF